A selection of T cell receptor beta chains follows, all from one sample in a study of cytomegalovirus exposure and HLA in healthy donors. TCRdb's copy holds only in-frame clones and misses some; the assay was immunoSEQ multiplex PCR. The repertoire has roughly 170,000 clones, about four fifths of them found once; the top ten carry 1.6%. Specimen: PBMCs. These receptors originate from a man aged 50 or older in good health and CMV-seronegative. CDR3s leave out the opening cysteine and the closing phenylalanine or tryptophan. Fields, in order: V gene, D gene, CDR3 protein. The D gene is left open where the match is weak.

>TRBV7-9|TRBD1
ASDRGPGNTIY
>TRBV2|TRBD1
ASRLGTGGTEAF
>TRBV5-6|.
ASSLAGDRPGGEAF
>TRBV9|TRBD2
ASSPSAGGVSEQY
>TRBV7-8|TRBD1
ASSPRTGGGLDQPQH
>TRBV6-5|.
ASQANDIQY
>TRBV27|TRBD1
ASSFDRGEDTQY
>TRBV2|.
ATTQASQETQY
>TRBV7-9|.
ASSLAARPGGYT
>TRBV15|.
ATSPLKGPNEQF
>TRBV5-1|TRBD2
ASSLGSSGADTQY
>TRBV7-6|TRBD2
ASQLGGETYEQY
>TRBV6-1|.
ASTAGRNRYEQY
>TRBV30|.
AWTLQGRTDGYT
>TRBV19|TRBD1
ASSKTTGAGANVLT
>TRBV28|TRBD1
ASSRDRAPTNEKLF
>TRBV4-2|.
ASSTGLFDTEAF
>TRBV18|.
ASSPWRNSYEQY
>TRBV5-1|TRBD1
ASSHDRGQGNTIY
>TRBV6-4|.
ASRGHGANNEQF
>TRBV5-1|TRBD1
ASSLIFRGQGVKETQY
>TRBV29-1|TRBD2
SVEDLTSGRGEQF
>TRBV7-2|.
ASSFPPPPNTEAF
>TRBV2|TRBD2
ASSGATSGGSRETQY
>TRBV6-5|TRBD1
ASRRTGFNTEAF
>TRBV7-6|TRBD2
ASSPGLANTGELF
>TRBV2|TRBD2
ASSKSGRATDTQY
>TRBV29-1|.
SVVPSMGYEQY
>TRBV7-2|.
ASSRPLQAAFLTDTQY
>TRBV7-2|TRBD1
ASSSGTGMVNRLNEQF
>TRBV5-1|TRBD1
ASTRGDRDTGELF
>TRBV6-5|.
ASSEDFSYT
>TRBV18|.
ASSPSGYGSDTQY
>TRBV6-6|TRBD1
ASSYRGTDYGYT
>TRBV5-8|TRBD2
ASSLGLAGRNEQF
>TRBV7-2|TRBD1
ASSPRTGFGYGYT
>TRBV6-1|.
ASSEAATASSYNSPLH
>TRBV18|TRBD1
ASSPSTGGYEQY
>TRBV5-6|.
ASSLVGGRHGNSPLH
>TRBV11-1|.
ASSLIAGPNRKLY
>TRBV7-3|.
ASSLTGSNYGYT
>TRBV7-7|TRBD1
ASSDRTGGKTQY
>TRBV7-2|TRBD1
ASSPQPGQGHEQY
>TRBV5-6|.
ASSFTGQETQY
>TRBV6-1|.
ASSVAEHYEQY
>TRBV13|TRBD2
ASSPPGTSGLDEQF
>TRBV7-2|TRBD2
ASSPPSGETQY
>TRBV6-6|TRBD2
ASSPHAGVPIQY
>TRBV5-1|.
ASSTTGTPEYEQY
>TRBV30|.
AWSGGLQETQY
>TRBV28|TRBD1
AIVRGQGRGYT
>TRBV18|TRBD1
ASSPRDSENEKLF
>TRBV28|.
ASSLVPDGDGELF
>TRBV7-2|.
ASSYKGVSGAFSNQPQH
>TRBV19|.
ASSIGGRAEAF